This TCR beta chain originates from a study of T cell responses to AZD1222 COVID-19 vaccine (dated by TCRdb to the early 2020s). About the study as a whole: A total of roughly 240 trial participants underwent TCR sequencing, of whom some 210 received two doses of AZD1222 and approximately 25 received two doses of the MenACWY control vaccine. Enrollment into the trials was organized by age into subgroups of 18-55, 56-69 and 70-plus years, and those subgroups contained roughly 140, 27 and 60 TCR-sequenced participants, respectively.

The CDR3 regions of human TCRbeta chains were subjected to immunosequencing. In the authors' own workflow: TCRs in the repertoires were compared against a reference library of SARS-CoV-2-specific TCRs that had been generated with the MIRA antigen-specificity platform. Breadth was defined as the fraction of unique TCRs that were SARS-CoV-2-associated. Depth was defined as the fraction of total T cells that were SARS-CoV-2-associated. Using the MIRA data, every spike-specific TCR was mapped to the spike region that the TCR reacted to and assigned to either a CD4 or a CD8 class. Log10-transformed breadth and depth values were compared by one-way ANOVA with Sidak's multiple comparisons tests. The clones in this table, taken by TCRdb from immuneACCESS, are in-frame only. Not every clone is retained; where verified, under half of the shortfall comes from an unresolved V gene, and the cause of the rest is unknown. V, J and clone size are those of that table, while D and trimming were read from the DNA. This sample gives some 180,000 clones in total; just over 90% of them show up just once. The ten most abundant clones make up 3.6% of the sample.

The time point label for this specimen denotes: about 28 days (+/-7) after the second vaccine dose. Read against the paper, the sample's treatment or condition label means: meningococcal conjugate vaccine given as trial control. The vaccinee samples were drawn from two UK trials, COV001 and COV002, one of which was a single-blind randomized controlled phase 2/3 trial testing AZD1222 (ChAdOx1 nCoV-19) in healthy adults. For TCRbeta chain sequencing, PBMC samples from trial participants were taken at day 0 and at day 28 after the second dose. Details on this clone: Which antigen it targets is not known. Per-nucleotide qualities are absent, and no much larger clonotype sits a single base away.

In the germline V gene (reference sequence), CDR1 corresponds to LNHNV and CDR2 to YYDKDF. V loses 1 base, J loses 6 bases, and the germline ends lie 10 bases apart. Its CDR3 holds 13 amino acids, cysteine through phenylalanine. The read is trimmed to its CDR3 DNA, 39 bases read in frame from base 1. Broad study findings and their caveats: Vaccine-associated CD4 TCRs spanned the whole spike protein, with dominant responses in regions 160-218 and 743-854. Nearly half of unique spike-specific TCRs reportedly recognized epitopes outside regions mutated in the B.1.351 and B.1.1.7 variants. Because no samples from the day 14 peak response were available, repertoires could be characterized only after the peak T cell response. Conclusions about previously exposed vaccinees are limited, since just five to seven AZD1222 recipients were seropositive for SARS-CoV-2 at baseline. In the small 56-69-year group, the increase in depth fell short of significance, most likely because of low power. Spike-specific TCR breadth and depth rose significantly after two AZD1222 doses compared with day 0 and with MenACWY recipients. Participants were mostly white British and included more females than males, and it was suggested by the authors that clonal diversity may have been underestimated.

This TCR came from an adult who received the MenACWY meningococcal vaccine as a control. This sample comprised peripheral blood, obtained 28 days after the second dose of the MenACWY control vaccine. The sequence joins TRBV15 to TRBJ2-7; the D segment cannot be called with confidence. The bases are TGTGCCACCAGCAGAGCCCAGGATTCCGAGCAGTACTTC. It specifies CATSRAQDSEQYF. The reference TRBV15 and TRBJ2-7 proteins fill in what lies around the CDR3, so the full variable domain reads DAMVIQNPRYQVTQFGKPVTLSCSQTLNHNVMYWYQQKSSQAPKLLFHYYDKDFNNEADTPDNFQSRRPNTSFCFLDIRSPGLGDTAMYLCATSRAQDSEQYFGPGTRLTVT.